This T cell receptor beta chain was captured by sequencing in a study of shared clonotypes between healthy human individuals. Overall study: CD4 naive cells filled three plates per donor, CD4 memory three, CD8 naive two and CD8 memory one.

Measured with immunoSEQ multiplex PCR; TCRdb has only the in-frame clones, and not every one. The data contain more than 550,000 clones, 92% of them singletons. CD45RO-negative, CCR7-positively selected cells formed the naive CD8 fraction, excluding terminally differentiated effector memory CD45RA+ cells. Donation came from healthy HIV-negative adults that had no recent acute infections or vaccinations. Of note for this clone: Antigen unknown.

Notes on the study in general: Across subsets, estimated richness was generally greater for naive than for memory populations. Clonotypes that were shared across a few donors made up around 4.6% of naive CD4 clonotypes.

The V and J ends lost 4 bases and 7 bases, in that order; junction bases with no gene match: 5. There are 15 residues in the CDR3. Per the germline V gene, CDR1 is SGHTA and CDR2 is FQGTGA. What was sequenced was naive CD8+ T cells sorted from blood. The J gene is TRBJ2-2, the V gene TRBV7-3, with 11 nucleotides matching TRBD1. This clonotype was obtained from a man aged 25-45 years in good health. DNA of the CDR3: TGTGCCAGCAGCTCAGGGACAGGGGGTCACGGGGAGCTGTTTTTT. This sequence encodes CASSSGTGGHGELFF.